These 30 T cell receptor beta chains were sequenced from one sample in a study of regulatory T cells in long-lasting Graves disease. Described time point: newly diagnosed GD, antithyroid drugs for less than 3 months. Extracted RNA from PBMCs served as the source of the TCR library. Both iRepertoire HTBI primers and Arm-PCR of CDR3 regions were used to build the TCR beta libraries. TCRdb redid the calling of the multiplex PCR reads with MiXCR, one entry per CDR3 protein. This table holds about 500,000 distinct CDR3 sequences, 16% found once. Another study also made use of these data, one on T cells in Graves' hyperthyroidism and ophthalmopathy.

The input for sequencing was peripheral blood mononuclear cells (PBMCs), taken at new diagnosis, from a patient treated with antithyroid drugs. The source of these receptors is a man aged 40-50 years with Graves disease.

This clonotype showed up many times. This rearrangement joins TRBV5-1 to TRBJ2-7; the D is unclear. The V and J ends lost 0 bases and 0 bases respectively, with 7 bases between them. Germline V CDR1 and CDR2: SGHRS, YFSETQ. CDR3 size: 14 residues. In DNA form, the CDR3 reads TGCGCCAGCAGCTTGGAATGGGGCTCCTACGAGCAGTACTTC. Residues: CASSLEWGSYEQYF.

The chain carries TRBV28 and TRBJ2-5; D call uncertain. CDR1 is MDHEN, CDR2 SYDVKM, per germline. The CDR3 totals 13 residues. V was clipped by 8 bases and J by 5 bases, with 15 bases between them. The CDR3 protein is CASEKSPLETQYF. Written as DNA, the CDR3 is TGTGCCAGCGAAAAATCTCCACTGGAGACCCAGTACTTC.

Remarks on this clonotype: Since the CDR3 does not end with the conserved phenylalanine or tryptophan, this likely comes from a read error. This chain uses TRBV11-2 with TRBJ1-5; D is uncertain. Germline V gene data show CDR1 as SGHAT and CDR2 as FQNNGV. CDR3 size: 14 residues. Trimming left V 2 bases short and J 6 bases short, with 11 bases between. In DNA form, the CDR3 reads TGTGCCAGCAGCTTATTGGGTTCCTCTCAGCCCCAGCATTAT. Translated, it gives CASSLLGSSQPQHY.

In DNA, the CDR3 is TGTGCCAGCAAAACCTACGTCCGGAAAAGCACAGATACGCAGTATTTT. Encoded protein: CASKTYVRKSTDTQYF. J is TRBJ2-3 and V is TRBV27, with D unresolved. Trimming took 7 bases from V and 0 from J, leaving 17 bases between them. Germline-derived CDR1 and CDR2 are MNHEY and SMNVEV (reference sequence). The CDR3 contains 16 residues.

V and J are TRBV9 and TRBJ1-2; D not resolved. V was shortened by 4 bases and J by 6 bases, with 7 bases between the two germline ends. Germline CDR1 and CDR2: SGDLS and YYNGEE. The CDR3 has 11 amino acids. The CDR3 loop reads CASSKRDGYTF. The CDR3 bases are TGTGCCAGCAGCAAGCGCGATGGCTACACCTTC.

This clonotype was recorded many times. This chain links TRBV7-9 with TRBJ2-3, with D perhaps assigned TRBD1 or TRBD2 (5 bases each). V was shortened by 0 bases and J by 4 bases, with 11 bases between the two germline ends. Germline CDR1 is SEHNR and CDR2 is FQNEAQ (reference sequence). The CDR3 consists of 15 residues. For the CDR3, the DNA is TGTGCCAGCAGCTTAGCGCATGGGGGTGCAGATACGCAGTATTTT. This gives the protein CASSLAHGGADTQYF. Based on the CDR3 plus reference TRBV7-9 and TRBJ2-3, the full variable domain is DTGVSQNPRHKITKRGQNVTFRCDPISEHNRLYWYRQTLGQGPEFLTYFQNEAQLEKSRLLSDRFSAERPKGSFSTLEIQRTEQGDSAMYLCASSLAHGGADTQYFGPGTRLTVL.

CDR3 coding DNA: TGCGCCAGCAGCCCGAGAGCCCCCGGGACAGAAAGTTCACCCCTCCACTTT. This gives the protein CASSPRAPGTESSPLHF. This sequence joins TRBV4-1 and TRBJ1-6; TRBD1 aligns across 7 bases. This CDR3 comprises 17 residues. The trim removed 4 bases at V and 9 bases at J, leaving 15 bases unmatched. Per germline, CDR1 MGHRA and CDR2 YSYEKL.

This clonotype was observed at least ten times. V and J are TRBV28 and TRBJ2-1; 9 nucleotides agree with TRBD2. Germline-derived CDR1 and CDR2 are MDHEN and SYDVKM. J was trimmed by 5 bases and V by 4 bases; bases with no gene match: 9. The CDR3 sequence is 16 residues long. The CDR3 DNA is TGTGCCAGCAGTTCAACCTGGCCTAGCGGGGACAATGAGCAGTTCTTC. Protein sequence: CASSSTWPSGDNEQFF.

A note on this clonotype: This may be a read error: a much more frequent sequence differs by one nucleotide. V usage is TRBV6-2 or TRBV6-3 and J usage is TRBJ1-5; a possible D gene is TRBD1 (5 bases). The CDR3 extends over 12 amino acids. Germline V gene sequence: CDR1 MNHEY, CDR2 SVGEGT. The CDR3 DNA is TGTGCCTGCAGTCCCTGGGGCCAGCCCCAGCATTTT. It encodes CACSPWGQPQHF.

This clonotype appeared a few times. The chain couples TRBV5-1 to TRBJ2-1; no clear D gene. The germline V and J ends were trimmed by 0 bases and 5 bases, with 9 bases remaining between them. Per the germline V gene, CDR1 is SGHRS and CDR2 is YFSETQ. CDR3 length: 14 amino acids. CDR3 in amino acids: CASSLASADNEQFF. For the CDR3, the DNA is TGCGCCAGCAGCTTGGCCTCGGCCGACAATGAGCAGTTCTTC.

This rearrangement joins TRBV5-1 to TRBJ2-7, with a weak D call TRBD1 (5 bases). The CDR3 consists of 14 residues. The V gene lost 5 bases and the J gene lost 5 bases, with 17 bases spanning the gap. Germline V CDR1 and CDR2: SGHRS, YFSETQ. The CDR3 is CASSEPRQPHEQYF. The CDR3 DNA is TGCGCCAGCAGTGAGCCGCGACAGCCCCACGAGCAGTACTTC.

This clonotype was recorded many times. This chain links TRBV5-1 with TRBJ1-1; 10 bases line up with TRBD1. Germline loops: CDR1 SGHRS, CDR2 YFSETQ. The CDR3 contains 15 residues. The V gene end was trimmed by 0 bases and the J gene end by 5 bases; junction bases not matched to a gene: 4. The CDR3 is CASSLASGQGTEAFF. In DNA form, the CDR3 reads TGCGCCAGCAGCTTGGCCTCGGGACAGGGGACTGAAGCTTTCTTT.

This clonotype has a handful of counts. The chain has TRBV20-1 and TRBJ2-2; 8 bases are shared with TRBD2. J lost 3 bases, V lost 5 bases, and 5 bases had no gene match. This CDR3 is 14 amino acids long. The germline gives CDR1 DFQATT, CDR2 SNEGSKA (reference sequence). The CDR3 is CSALAGFDTGELFF. In DNA, the CDR3 is TGCAGTGCTTTAGCGGGATTCGACACCGGGGAGCTGTTTTTT.

There are many counts of this clonotype. The rearrangement links TRBV28 to TRBJ2-3; 15 bases match TRBD2. J gave up 3 bases and V 5 bases, and 3 bases lay outside the gene matches. The length of the CDR3 is 16 residues. Germline CDR1 is MDHEN and CDR2 is SYDVKM. The CDR3 coding sequence is TGTGCCAGCAGTGTCGGGACTAGCGGGAGGACAGATACGCAGTATTTT. Protein product: CASSVGTSGRTDTQYF. The entire variable domain, with the rest obtained from reference TRBV28 and TRBJ2-3, is as follows: DVKVTQSSRYLVKRTGEKVFLECVQDMDHENMFWYRQDPGLGLRLIYFSYDVKMKEKGDIPEGYSVSREKKERFSLILESASTNQTSMYLCASSVGTSGRTDTQYFGPGTRLTVL.

This clonotype appeared a few times. V usage is TRBV6-1 and J usage is TRBJ2-1; 14 bases are shared with TRBD2. Germline trimming cut 4 bases from V and 3 bases from J; bases unmatched to any gene: 8. This CDR3 has 18 amino acids. Germline V gene lookup returns CDR1 MNHNS and CDR2 SASEGT. The CDR3 spells CASSGSTSGRAYYNEQFF. The CDR3 nucleotides are TGTGCCAGCAGTGGATCGACTAGCGGGAGGGCCTACTACAATGAGCAGTTCTTC.

This clonotype was observed many times. The chain employs TRBV12-3 or TRBV12-4 and TRBJ2-1; D may be TRBD1 (6 bases). The CDR3 sequence is 14 residues long. Trimming removed 7 bases from V and 5 bases from J, with 15 bases in between. DNA of the CDR3: TGTGCCAGCACCCCCGAGGGGGTAAACAATGAGCAGTTCTTC. Protein product: CASTPEGVNNEQFF.

The genes are TRBV11-3 and TRBJ2-1; 9 nucleotides agree with TRBD1. Germline V gene data show CDR1 as SGHNT and CDR2 as YENEEA. Trimming cost V 1 base and J 9 bases; bases outside gene matches: 7. CDR3 length equals 15 residues. The CDR3 loop is CASSLVGTGFTEQFF. CDR3 bases: TGTGCCAGCAGCTTAGTCGGGACAGGGTTTACTGAGCAGTTCTTC. The entire variable domain, with the rest obtained from reference TRBV11-3 and TRBJ2-1, is as follows: EAGVVQSPRYKIIEKKQPVAFWCNPISGHNTLYWYLQNLGQGPELLIRYENEEAVDDSQLPKDRFSAERLKGVDSTLKIQPAELGDSAVYLCASSLVGTGFTEQFFGPGTRLTVL.

This clonotype was detected only a few times. DNA for the CDR3: TGTGCCAGCAGCGCCGAGGACAGTCGGAACACTGAAGCTTTCTTT. Translated, it gives CASSAEDSRNTEAFF. V usage is TRBV9 and J usage is TRBJ1-1; D might be TRBD1 (6 bases). CDR3 length: 15 residues. Trimming removed 3 bases at V and 1 base at J, with 13 bases between. Germline V gives CDR1 SGDLS, CDR2 YYNGEE.

This chain uses TRBV13 with TRBJ2-7, with D hard to call. The germline V gene has CDR1 PRHDT and CDR2 FYEKMQ (reference sequence). The CDR3 runs 13 residues. Trimming took off 3 bases at V and 5 bases at J, with 11 bases between the two ends. CDR3 in amino acids: CASSFISSHEQYF. DNA for the CDR3: TGTGCCAGCAGCTTTATATCGAGCCACGAGCAGTACTTC.

The CDR3 bases are TGTGCCAGCAGTGGCAGGGGAAGCAATCAGCCCCAGCATTTT. It translates to CASSGRGSNQPQHF. V is TRBV6-1 and J is TRBJ1-5; tentative D call: TRBD1 (6 bases). V shed 4 bases and J shed 1 base, with 8 bases lying between them. The CDR3 covers 14 residues. In germline, CDR1 is MNHNS, CDR2 SASEGT.

CDR3: CASATVPYEQYF. The CDR3 region has the DNA TGTGCCAGTGCGACGGTGCCGTACGAGCAGTACTTC. V usage is TRBV13 and J usage is TRBJ2-7; unclear D gene. CDR1 and CDR2 from the germline V gene are PRHDT and FYEKMQ (reference sequence). The CDR3 contains 12 residues. Trimming stripped 9 bases from V and 4 bases from J, with 13 bases between.

This clonotype was picked up many times. The V and J genes are TRBV11-2 and TRBJ2-2; D might be TRBD1 (5 bases). Trimming left V 3 bases short and J 0 bases short, with 14 bases between. This CDR3 is built from 17 residues. Looked up from germline, CDR1 is SGHAT and CDR2 is FQNNGV. CDR3 bases: TGTGCCAGCAGCTTTTTCCGGACACCGACGAACACCGGGGAGCTGTTTTTT. It specifies CASSFFRTPTNTGELFF.

This clonotype was counted ten times or more. The V call is TRBV2, the J call TRBJ1-2; 10 nucleotides agree with TRBD1. Germline V lookup: CDR1 SNHLY, CDR2 FYNNEI. Trimming at V came to 6 bases and at J to 8 bases, leaving 6 bases not matched to a gene. CDR3 length: 13 amino acids. In DNA form, the CDR3 reads TGTGCCAGCAGGACAGGGGGCCAGAGCGGCTACACCTTC. Its translation: CASRTGGQSGYTF.

On this clonotype itself: A much larger clone lies a single base off, so this may be a read error. The CDR3 sequence: CATALLAGRLPYDEQFF. The CDR3 DNA is TGTGCCACCGCTCTATTAGCGGGGAGGCTCCCCTACGATGAGCAGTTCTTC. The chain combines TRBV6-2 or TRBV6-3 with TRBJ2-1, with TRBD2 identical over 8 bases. Germline V lookup: CDR1 MNHEY, CDR2 SVGEGT. The CDR3 totals 17 residues.

There are a few counts of this clonotype. The rearrangement uses TRBV20-1 and TRBJ1-1; no reliable D call. The V gene lost 3 bases and the J gene lost 10 bases, with 21 bases spanning the gap. Germline CDR1 and CDR2: DFQATT and SNEGSKA (reference sequence). This CDR3 has 14 amino acids. The CDR3 reads CSASRFLNEGRAFF. The CDR3 DNA reads TGCAGTGCTAGCCGCTTCCTAAATGAGGGTCGAGCTTTCTTT.

This clonotype was picked up many times. The V gene is TRBV12-5, the J gene TRBJ2-2; D may correspond to TRBD1 or TRBD2 (6 bases each). CDR1 LGHNT and CDR2 FRNRAP come from the germline V gene. The CDR3 runs to 16 residues. V lost 7 bases, J lost 2 bases, and 17 bases lay in between. The CDR3 region is CASAEGGLPNTGELFF. The CDR3 nucleotides read TGTGCTAGTGCCGAGGGGGGCTTACCAAACACCGGGGAGCTGTTTTTT. The complete variable domain, with remaining parts taken from reference TRBV12-5 and TRBJ2-2, reads DARVTQTPRHKVTEMGQEVTMRCQPILGHNTVFWYRQTMMQGLELLAYFRNRAPLDDSGMPKDRFSAEMPDATLATLKIQPSEPRDSAVYFCASAEGGLPNTGELFFGEGSRLTVL.

As to this clonotype: The junction departs from the called germline gene at one end, perhaps through a read error. V is TRBV7-3 and J is TRBJ2-2, with 11 bases that match TRBD1. Germline lookup yields CDR1 SGHTA and CDR2 FQGTGA. The CDR3 contains 15 residues. DNA of the CDR3: TGTGCCGGCAGCTTAGGGACAGGGGGTACCGGGGAGCTGTTTTTT. This encodes CAGSLGTGGTGELFF. Variable domain in full (rest from reference TRBV7-3 and TRBJ2-2): GAGVSQTPSNKVTEKGKYVELRCDPISGHTALYWYRQSLGQGPEFLIYFQGTGAADDSGLPNDRFFAVRPEGSVSTLKIQRTERGDSAVYLCAGSLGTGGTGELFFGEGSRLTVL.

This clonotype was counted a few times. V usage is TRBV9 and J usage is TRBJ2-5, with 12 bases lining up with TRBD2. In germline, CDR1 is SGDLS, CDR2 YYNGEE. This CDR3 spans 19 amino acids. V was clipped by 0 bases and J by 4 bases; unmatched bases: 13. CDR3 amino acids: CASSVGSLLAGGDRETQYF. In nucleotides, the CDR3 is TGTGCCAGCAGCGTAGGTTCCCTACTAGCGGGAGGAGACCGAGAGACCCAGTACTTC.

This clonotype was seen repeatedly, ten times or more. This chain uses TRBV2 with TRBJ1-2; D possibly corresponds to TRBD1 (5 bases). V lost 8 bases and J lost 4, with 8 bases in between. The CDR3 is 11 amino acids. Germline V gene lookup returns CDR1 SNHLY and CDR2 FYNNEI. This CDR3 is CASGTSYGYTF. The CDR3 DNA sequence: TGTGCCAGCGGGACGAGCTATGGCTACACCTTC. The full variable domain, with the rest looked up from reference TRBV2 and TRBJ1-2, is EPEVTQTPSHQVTQMGQEVILRCVPISNHLYFYWYRQILGQKVEFLVSFYNNEISEKSEIFDDQFSVERPDGSNFTLKIRSTKLEDSAMYFCASGTSYGYTFGSGTRLTVV.

This clonotype has ten or more counts. V gene TRBV2 combines with J gene TRBJ2-7; no definite D call. This CDR3 comprises 10 residues. V was trimmed by 4 bases and J by 6 bases, leaving 4 bases between them. Germline V gene data show CDR1 as SNHLY and CDR2 as FYNNEI. This chain's CDR3 is CASSVSEQYF. CDR3 nucleotides: TGTGCCAGCAGTGTTAGCGAGCAGTACTTC.